This T cell receptor beta chain was obtained from a study of T cell responses to AZD1222 COVID-19 vaccine. Whole-study results and caveats: White British ancestry dominated among donors, who included more females, and clonal diversity was possibly underestimated.

Data came from immunoSEQ multiplex PCR; TCRdb stores just in-frame clones and leaves some out. The profile shows approximately 100,000 clones, 85% of them singletons. CDR3 length equals 14 residues. CDR1 is SEHNR and CDR2 is FQNEAQ in the germline V gene (reference sequence). V lost 1 base and J 3 bases, leaving 6 bases between the germline ends. Points on this clone: As yet, its antigen is unknown.

The analysis combined second doses at about 4 or about 12 weeks. The receptor was derived from an adult who received the AZD1222 COVID-19 vaccine. Here the sequenced sample was peripheral blood, taken 28 days after the second AZD1222 dose. The chain joins TRBV7-9 to TRBJ1-4; a possible D gene is TRBD1 (5 bases). The CDR3 spells CASSLGGANEKLFF. CDR3 DNA sequence: TGTGCCAGCAGCTTAGGAGGGGCTAATGAAAAACTGTTTTTT.